The 15 T cell receptor beta chains below were found in one sample sequenced in a study of cytomegalovirus exposure and HLA in healthy donors. PCR was performed using 60 Vbeta and 13 Jbeta primers. Libraries were prepared by immunoSEQ multiplex PCR; TCRdb keeps only in-frame clonotypes and omits some of them. The sample has roughly 150,000 clones; 75% to 80% are singletons. Material for sequencing was PBMCs. Receptors originate from a woman in her twenties or thirties in good health and CMV-seronegative.

J is TRBJ2-3 and V is TRBV4-2; D gene uncertain. Germline CDR1 reads LGHNA; CDR2 reads YNFKEQ. Trimming left V 1 base short and J 10 bases short, with 9 bases between. The CDR3 sequence is 12 residues long. CDR3 DNA sequence: TGTGCCAGCAGCCAAGCCCCGCAGTCGCAGTATTTT. Amino acid sequence: CASSQAPQSQYF.

This clone came up a few times. J is TRBJ2-4 and V is TRBV6-7; 11 bases are a match to TRBD1. TRBV6-7 is given ORF status, its function remaining uncertain. The CDR3 loop spans 15 amino acids. Losses at the gene ends were 1 base for V and 9 bases for J; bases not matched to a gene: 5. The CDR3, as DNA: TGTGCCAGCAGTTACTACGGACAGGGGGCCGTCATTCAGTACTTC. It specifies CASSYYGQGAVIQYF.

The rearrangement links TRBV2 to TRBJ1-5; 11 nucleotides line up with TRBD1. The V segment lost 2 bases and the J segment 4 bases; nucleotides outside the gene matches: 4. Germline CDR1 and CDR2: SNHLY and FYNNEI. This CDR3 has 16 amino acids. The CDR3 sequence: CASSERRDRGNQPQHF. In DNA form, the CDR3 reads TGTGCCAGCAGTGAACGTCGGGACAGGGGGAATCAGCCCCAGCATTTT.

The chain links TRBV7-9 to TRBJ2-5, with D possibly being TRBD2 (6 bases). V gave up 1 base and J gave up 2 bases, with 11 bases separating them. Germline V gene lookup returns CDR1 SEHNR and CDR2 FQNEAQ (reference sequence). This CDR3 region has 15 residues. The CDR3, as DNA: TGTGCCAGCAGCTTAGGCCGGGAGATACAAGAGACCCAGTACTTC. It codes for CASSLGREIQETQYF.

The rearrangement joins TRBV19 to TRBJ1-4; 8 nucleotides align to TRBD1. From germline, CDR1 is LNHDA and CDR2 SQIVND (reference sequence). V lost 6 bases and J lost 8; bases outside the gene matches: 8. The CDR3 contains 14 residues. The CDR3 DNA sequence: TGTGCCAGTAGCGGACAGGGAAGGTGGGAAAAACTGTTTTTT. Its protein product is CASSGQGRWEKLFF.

This chain joins TRBV9 and TRBJ2-2; D unresolved. Between the trimmed V and J ends, which lost 2 bases and 0 bases, there was a span of 11 bases. The germline CDR1 and CDR2 sequences are SGDLS and YYNGEE. This CDR3 is built from 16 residues. The CDR3 sequence is CASSVPSIANTGELFF. Written as DNA, the CDR3 is TGTGCCAGCAGCGTCCCCTCTATAGCGAACACCGGGGAGCTGTTTTTT.

The gene calls are TRBV19 and TRBJ2-3, with 15 bases aligning to TRBD2. The ends lost 9 bases at V and 4 bases at J; junction bases unmatched: 2. This CDR3 comprises 14 residues. Germline V lookup: CDR1 LNHDA, CDR2 SQIVND (reference sequence). The CDR3 nucleotides are TGTGCCAGCCGGACTAGCGGGGGGGCAGATACGCAGTATTTT. Amino acid sequence: CASRTSGGADTQYF. Supplemented by reference TRBV19 and TRBJ2-3, the full variable domain reads DGGITQSPKYLFRKEGQNVTLSCEQNLNHDAMYWYRQDPGQGLRLIYYSQIVNDFQKGDIAEGYSVSREKKESFPLTVTSAQKNPTAFYLCASRTSGGADTQYFGPGTRLTVL.

This chain joins TRBV27 and TRBJ1-2; possible D gene TRBD1, 5 bases. CDR3 length: 13 residues. The V and J ends lost 7 bases and 7 bases respectively, with 16 bases between them. Germline V gene lookup returns CDR1 MNHEY and CDR2 SMNVEV (reference sequence). CDR3 protein: CASNGHPNLGYTF. The CDR3 nucleotides are TGTGCCAGCAACGGACACCCGAACCTTGGCTACACCTTC.

A few counts support this clone. This chain connects TRBV27 to TRBJ2-2, with 9 nucleotides matching TRBD1. The CDR3 has 15 amino acids. The V and J ends lost 8 bases and 7 bases, in that order; junction bases with no gene match: 11. Germline-derived CDR1 and CDR2 are MNHEY and SMNVEV (reference sequence). The CDR3 DNA sequence: TGTGCCAGCTGTCGGGGGGACAGGGTAAACGGGGAGCTGTTTTTT. Translation gives CASCRGDRVNGELFF.

The chain links TRBV27 to TRBJ2-1, with D unresolved. Trimming took 3 bases from V and 0 from J, leaving 6 bases between them. Germline CDR1 MNHEY, CDR2 SMNVEV (reference sequence). The CDR3 length is 14 residues. The CDR3 bases are TGTGCCAGCAGTTTCACTACCTCCTACAATGAGCAGTTCTTC. The encoded protein is CASSFTTSYNEQFF.

The V and J genes are TRBV5-4 and TRBJ2-7, with D possibly TRBD1 on 5 matching bases. The CDR3 has 15 residues. CDR1 is SGHNT and CDR2 is YYREEE in the germline V gene (reference sequence). Trimming pared 0 bases from V and 6 bases from J, leaving 16 bases between. CDR3 nucleotide sequence: TGTGCCAGCAGCTTGGCCCACCACCATAGGGGCGAGCAGTACTTC. Translation: CASSLAHHHRGEQYF.

This clone appeared once. The V call is TRBV29-1, the J call TRBJ2-1; weak D call: TRBD1 (6 bases). Per germline, CDR1 SQVTM and CDR2 ANQGSEA. Deletions cut 3 bases from V and 2 bases from J, with 11 bases between. The length of the CDR3 is 14 residues. This CDR3 reads CSVEVTGTYNEQFF. The DNA of the CDR3 is TGCAGCGTTGAGGTTACAGGGACCTACAATGAGCAGTTCTTC.

The V gene is TRBV7-9, the J gene TRBJ1-2; a possible D gene is TRBD1 (5 bases). V was trimmed by 5 bases and J by 4 bases, leaving 20 bases between them. Germline assignment: CDR1 SEHNR and CDR2 FQNEAQ (reference sequence). This CDR3 spans 16 amino acids. The CDR3 protein is CASSAPTSAGIYGYTF. As DNA, the CDR3 is TGTGCCAGCAGCGCCCCTACCTCGGCAGGGATCTATGGCTACACCTTC.

V is TRBV27 and J is TRBJ1-5; unclear D gene. The CDR3 spans 15 residues. V was clipped by 5 bases and J by 5 bases, with 16 bases between them. Looked up from germline, CDR1 is MNHEY and CDR2 is SMNVEV (reference sequence). The CDR3 here is CASSPLPFIDQPQHF. Here the CDR3 DNA reads TGTGCCAGCAGTCCCCTTCCCTTCATAGATCAGCCCCAGCATTTT.

This chain joins TRBV28 and TRBJ2-3; D is perhaps TRBD1 (6 bases). The CDR3 contains 15 residues. Deletions cut 6 bases from V and 4 bases from J, with 17 bases between. Germline V gives CDR1 MDHEN, CDR2 SYDVKM. This CDR3 reads CASSQTGITPDTQYF. For the CDR3, the DNA is TGTGCCAGCAGCCAAACAGGGATAACCCCAGATACGCAGTATTTT.